These 3 T cell receptor beta chains came from one sample sequenced in a study of shared clonotypes between healthy human individuals. Measured with immunoSEQ multiplex PCR; TCRdb has only the in-frame clones, and not every one. The table has roughly 500,000 clones, about 76% seen once. The sequenced sample consisted of PBMCs. These receptors originate from a woman in her forties in good health. Some clones in this sample may be carry-over from other donors' samples.

The chain has TRBV6-6 and TRBJ2-1, with no clear D. Trimming removed 4 bases at V and 15 bases at J, with 19 bases between. The CDR3 extends over 13 amino acids. Germline assignment: CDR1 MNHNY and CDR2 SVGAGI (reference sequence). CDR3 DNA: TGTGCCAGCAGTTCTTCTGACGGAGCCCGTCGGTTCTTC. This codes for CASSSSDGARRFF.

This clone was seen only once. V gene TRBV18 combines with J gene TRBJ2-1; D is ambiguous. The CDR3 has 17 amino acids. Trimming cost V 3 bases and J 0 bases, with 15 bases left between them. CDR1 and CDR2 from the germline V gene are KGHSH and LQKENI. CDR3 DNA sequence: TGTGCCAGCTCACCGGCTTATACGGCGAACTCCTACAATGAGCAGTTCTTC. Translation gives CASSPAYTANSYNEQFF.

Notes on this clone: This sequence is one base from a far larger clone and is likely a read error. The V and J genes are TRBV7-9 and TRBJ2-7; D may be TRBD2 (5 bases). Germline V gene lookup returns CDR1 SEHNR and CDR2 FQNEAQ (reference sequence). The V and J ends lost 5 bases and 0 bases respectively, with 14 bases between them. The CDR3 totals 15 residues. The CDR3: CASSPGGLSSYEQYF. Written as DNA, the CDR3 is TGTGCCAGCAGCCCTGGCGGGTTGAGCTCCTACGAGCAGTACTTC.